This entry lists 21 T cell receptor beta chains sequenced from one sample in a study of T cell repertoires in cytomegalovirus infection. Using its own MiXCR run on the reads, TCRdb lists one record per CDR3 protein. The profile covers around 900,000 distinct CDR3 sequences, with approximately 33% appearing a single time and under 15% taken by the ten largest. Their antigens are not known. The sequences come from cultured CD8+ T cells from PBMCs, collected from culture after CMV antigen stimulation. These TCRs come from a human donor in good health (CMV status not recorded). Some clones in this sample may be carry-over from other donors' samples.

V usage is TRBV27 and J usage is TRBJ2-2; D might be TRBD1 (6 bases). Trimming took 2 bases from V and 7 from J, leaving 14 bases between them. Germline CDR1 and CDR2: MNHEY and SMNVEV (reference sequence). This CDR3 contains 15 residues. The CDR3 here is CASSLPDSSGGELFF. DNA of the CDR3: TGTGCCAGCAGTTTACCGGACAGCTCCGGCGGGGAGCTGTTTTTT.

This chain uses TRBV6-6 with TRBJ2-3, with 9 positions matching TRBD2. Germline V CDR1 and CDR2: MNHNY, SVGAGI (reference sequence). The J segment lost 2 bases and the V segment lost 3 bases, leaving 9 bases of the junction unmatched. This CDR3 is built from 17 residues. The CDR3 loop reads CASSYRLGTSITDTQYF. CDR3 in DNA: TGTGCCAGCAGTTATCGCCTCGGGACTAGCATCACAGATACGCAGTATTTT.

This clonotype was observed at least ten times. The V and J genes are TRBV7-2 and TRBJ1-2; 7 bases match TRBD1. This CDR3 has 20 amino acids. Germline V lookup: CDR1 SGHTA, CDR2 FQGNSA. Trimming removed 2 bases from V and 4 bases from J; junction bases left unmatched: 22. CDR3 sequence: CASSLSPYSLFDRALYGYTF. CDR3 in DNA: TGTGCCAGCAGCTTAAGCCCCTATTCCCTATTCGACAGGGCCCTCTATGGCTACACCTTC.

Concerning this clonotype itself: This may be a read error, as it is one base from a much larger clone. In DNA form, the CDR3 reads TGTGCCAGCGGCTTTCAGGGCACTGAAGCTTTCTTT. Encoded protein: CASGFQGTEAFF. This chain links TRBV7-2 with TRBJ1-1; D possibly corresponds to TRBD1 (5 bases). CDR3 length equals 12 residues. Germline loops: CDR1 SGHTA, CDR2 FQGNSA.

This clonotype was counted ten times or more. This chain joins TRBV7-6 and TRBJ2-4; no reliable D call. Germline V lookup: CDR1 SGHVS, CDR2 FNYEAQ. Trimming left V 4 bases short and J 6 bases short, with 7 bases between. This CDR3 comprises 12 residues. CDR3 coding DNA: TGTGCCAGCAGCTCCGAGTCAAACATTCAGTACTTC. Translation gives CASSSESNIQYF.

This clonotype has a handful of counts. The rearrangement links TRBV6-5 to TRBJ1-1, with D tentatively TRBD1 (5 bases). Germline lookup yields CDR1 MNHEY and CDR2 SVGAGI. The CDR3 length is 15 residues. V lost 0 bases to trimming and J lost 5 bases, with 13 bases between them. The CDR3 loop is CASSYSPGARTEAFF. CDR3 nucleotide sequence: TGTGCCAGCAGTTACTCCCCCGGGGCGAGGACTGAAGCTTTCTTT.

The gene calls are TRBV28 and TRBJ2-3; 10 nucleotides line up with TRBD2. CDR3 length equals 14 residues. CDR1 MDHEN and CDR2 SYDVKM come from the germline V gene. With V trimmed by 6 bases and J by 6 bases, 6 bases remained unmatched. CDR3 DNA sequence: TGTGCCAGCAGCCCCAGCGGGGGGGGGGATACGCAGTATTTT. Its protein is CASSPSGGGDTQYF.

At least ten counts were recorded for this clonotype. DNA for the CDR3: TGTGCCAGCAGTCACCTCAGGGATGGCTACACCTTC. It translates to CASSHLRDGYTF. The chain links TRBV6-5 to TRBJ1-2, with a possible D match to TRBD1 (5 bases). This CDR3 is 12 amino acids long. Germline CDR1 reads MNHEY; CDR2 reads SVGAGI. V lost 5 bases, J lost 6 bases, and 10 bases lay in between.

This clonotype has a handful of counts. The chain carries TRBV5-4 and TRBJ1-2; the match to TRBD1 covers 9 bases. The CDR3 has 15 residues. The V gene end was trimmed by 4 bases and the J gene end by 3 bases; junction bases not matched to a gene: 7. Per germline, CDR1 SGHNT and CDR2 YYREEE (reference sequence). The DNA of the CDR3 is TGTGCCAGCAGCCCGGTACAGGGGGCGTACTATGGCTACACCTTC. Translating it yields CASSPVQGAYYGYTF. Complete variable domain (other parts from reference TRBV5-4 and TRBJ1-2): ETGVTQSPTHLIKTRGQQVTLRCSSQSGHNTVSWYQQALGQGPQFIFQYYREEENGRGNFPPRFSGLQFPNYSSELNVNALELDDSALYLCASSPVQGAYYGYTFGSGTRLTVV.

In this sample, this clonotype turned up a few times. This chain connects TRBV19 to TRBJ2-7; 8 nucleotides line up with TRBD1. The CDR3 spans 16 residues. Per the germline V gene, CDR1 is LNHDA and CDR2 is SQIVND (reference sequence). V lost 8 bases to trimming and J lost 3 bases; unmatched junction nucleotides: 15. CDR3: CASGSDRRTGRYEQYF. The CDR3 DNA follows: TGTGCCAGTGGTTCCGACCGCAGGACAGGGCGCTACGAGCAGTACTTC.

The chain combines TRBV19 with TRBJ2-3, with 9 bases that match TRBD1. The V gene end was trimmed by 5 bases and the J gene end by 2 bases; junction bases not matched to a gene: 5. Germline assignment: CDR1 LNHDA and CDR2 SQIVND (reference sequence). This CDR3 has 15 amino acids. The CDR3 nucleotides read TGTGCCAGTAGTTTACAGGGGGCGCACACAGATACGCAGTATTTT. This gives the protein CASSLQGAHTDTQYF.

V is TRBV19 and J is TRBJ1-1; 8 positions agree with TRBD1. This CDR3 comprises 15 residues. V was clipped by 1 base and J by 6 bases; unmatched bases: 7. Germline CDR1 and CDR2: LNHDA and SQIVND (reference sequence). CDR3 sequence: CASSIVFQGAPEAFF. The CDR3 nucleotides are TGTGCCAGTAGTATAGTATTCCAGGGGGCACCTGAAGCTTTCTTT.

As DNA, the CDR3 is TGTGCCAGCAGATCAGGGAAATCACCCCTCCACTTT. Its protein is CASRSGKSPLHF. The rearrangement joins TRBV25-1 to TRBJ1-6; a weak D match, TRBD1 (5 bases). The V end lost 6 bases, the J end lost 10 bases, and 10 bases lay between the germline ends. Germline CDR1 reads MGHDK; CDR2 reads SYGVNS. The CDR3 runs 12 residues. The variable domain in full, completed from reference TRBV25-1 and TRBJ1-6, reads EADIYQTPRYLVIGTGKKITLECSQTMGHDKMYWYQQDPGMELHLIHYSYGVNSTEKGDLSSESTVSRIRTEHFPLTLESARPSHTSQYLCASRSGKSPLHFGNGTRLTVT.

This clonotype has only a few counts. The CDR3 protein is CASSPGEQYF. The CDR3 DNA sequence: TGTGCCAGCAGCCCCGGGGAGCAGTACTTC. The rearrangement joins TRBV7-9 to TRBJ2-7; unclear D gene. Trimming removed 5 bases from V and 7 bases from J, with 6 bases in between. This CDR3 is built from 10 residues. Per germline, CDR1 SEHNR and CDR2 FQNEAQ (reference sequence). The full variable domain, completed using reference TRBV7-9 and TRBJ2-7, is DTGVSQNPRHKITKRGQNVTFRCDPISEHNRLYWYRQTLGQGPEFLTYFQNEAQLEKSRLLSDRFSAERPKGSFSTLEIQRTEQGDSAMYLCASSPGEQYFGPGTRLTVT.

This clonotype was seen only a few times. The V gene is TRBV19, the J gene TRBJ2-1, with 8 bases fitting TRBD2. This CDR3 comprises 14 residues. Germline CDR1 LNHDA, CDR2 SQIVND (reference sequence). The V gene end was trimmed by 5 bases and the J gene end by 5 bases; junction bases not matched to a gene: 5. The CDR3 DNA is TGTGCCAGTAGTCCGGGACTAGACAACAATGAGCAGTTCTTC. This gives the protein CASSPGLDNNEQFF.

The J gene is TRBJ2-3, the V gene TRBV6-1; 14 nucleotides line up with TRBD2. With V trimmed by 5 bases and J by 0 bases, 13 bases remained unmatched. Germline CDR1 reads MNHNS; CDR2 reads SASEGT. The CDR3 has 20 residues. The CDR3 region is CASSFDRTSGGPFSTDTQYF. In DNA, the CDR3 is TGTGCCAGCAGTTTTGACAGGACTAGCGGGGGGCCCTTTAGCACAGATACGCAGTATTTT.

This clonotype occurred many times. The V gene is TRBV6-2 or TRBV6-3, the J gene TRBJ2-1; 7 positions match TRBD2. The germline V gene has CDR1 MNHEY and CDR2 SVGEGT. The trim removed 4 bases at V and 2 bases at J, leaving 2 bases unmatched. The CDR3 runs 14 residues. The DNA of the CDR3 is TGTGCCAGCAGTTTACTAGCGCCCTACAATGAGCAGTTCTTC. This translates into CASSLLAPYNEQFF.

V and J are TRBV29-1 and TRBJ1-2; 8 bases are a match to TRBD1. Germline V gives CDR1 SQVTM, CDR2 ANQGSEA. CDR3 size: 12 residues. V shed 6 bases and J 6 bases; nucleotides not matched to a gene: 6. The CDR3 protein is CSVPGGANGYTF. CDR3 nucleotides: TGCAGCGTCCCAGGGGGCGCGAATGGCTACACCTTC.

In its sample, this clonotype was seen a few times. The chain employs TRBV7-3 and TRBJ2-1, with D perhaps TRBD2 (7 bases). V lost 2 bases and J 2 bases, leaving 13 bases between the germline ends. Per germline, CDR1 SGHTA and CDR2 FQGTGA. The CDR3 contains 16 residues. The CDR3, as DNA: TGTGCCAGCAGCTTACGGGGGGCCCCCCCCTACAATGAGCAGTTCTTC. Residues: CASSLRGAPPYNEQFF.

The rearrangement uses TRBV4-3 and TRBJ1-2; 7 bases match TRBD1. V shed 3 bases and J 0 bases; nucleotides not matched to a gene: 7. The CDR3 loop spans 16 amino acids. Germline V gene data show CDR1 as LGHNA and CDR2 as YSLEER. In DNA, the CDR3 is TGCGCCAGCAGCCAGAACGACAGGGTGGCTAACTATGGCTACACCTTC. It specifies CASSQNDRVANYGYTF.

This clonotype was found many times. V and J are TRBV7-2 and TRBJ2-1, with 11 bases lining up with TRBD2. Germline V CDR1 and CDR2: SGHTA, FQGNSA. The V gene end was trimmed by 5 bases and the J gene end by 1 base; junction bases not matched to a gene: 10. This CDR3 has 18 residues. CDR3 sequence: CASSPLAGGKLSYNEQFF. The CDR3 nucleotides read TGTGCCAGCAGCCCCCTAGCGGGGGGCAAACTTTCCTACAATGAGCAGTTCTTC.